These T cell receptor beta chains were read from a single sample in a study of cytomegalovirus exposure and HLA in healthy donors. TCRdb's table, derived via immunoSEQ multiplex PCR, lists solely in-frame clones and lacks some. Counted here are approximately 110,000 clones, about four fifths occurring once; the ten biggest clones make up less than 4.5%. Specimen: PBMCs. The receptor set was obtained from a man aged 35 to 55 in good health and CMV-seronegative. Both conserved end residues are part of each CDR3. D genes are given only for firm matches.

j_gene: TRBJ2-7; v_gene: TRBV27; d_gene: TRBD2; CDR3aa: CASSTTTGGQYF
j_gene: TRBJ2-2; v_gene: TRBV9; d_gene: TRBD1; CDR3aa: CASSPPGTGGTGELFF
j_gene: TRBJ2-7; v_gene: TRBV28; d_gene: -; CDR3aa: CASSLGGGVGEQYF
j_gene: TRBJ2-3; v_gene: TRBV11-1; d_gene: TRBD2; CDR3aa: CASSPRLAGNTDTQYF
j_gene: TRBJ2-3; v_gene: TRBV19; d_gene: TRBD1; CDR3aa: CASRTGQGGTDTQYF
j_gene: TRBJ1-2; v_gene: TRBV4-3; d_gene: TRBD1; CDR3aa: CASSQHTGGGYTF
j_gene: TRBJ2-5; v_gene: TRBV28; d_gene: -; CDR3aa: CASSSRETQYF
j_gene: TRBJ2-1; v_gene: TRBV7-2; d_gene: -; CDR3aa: CASSLDYLNEQFF
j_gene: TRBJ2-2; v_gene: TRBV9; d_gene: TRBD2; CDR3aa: CASTLSGGGRTGELFF
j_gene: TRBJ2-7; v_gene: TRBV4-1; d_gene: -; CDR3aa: CASSQDRQGFYEQYF
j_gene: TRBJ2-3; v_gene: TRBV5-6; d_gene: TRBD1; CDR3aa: CASSQQGFLTDTQYF
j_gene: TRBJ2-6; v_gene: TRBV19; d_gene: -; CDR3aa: CASSTTGPGANGLTF
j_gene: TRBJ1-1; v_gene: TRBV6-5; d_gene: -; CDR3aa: CASRSPERAFF
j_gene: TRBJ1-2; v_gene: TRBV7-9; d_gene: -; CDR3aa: CASSRFSSTALYGYTF
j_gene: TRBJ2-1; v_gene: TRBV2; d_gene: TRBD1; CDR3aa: CASSERGPFNEQFF
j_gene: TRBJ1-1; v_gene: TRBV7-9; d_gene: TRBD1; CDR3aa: CSSSSPPGTGSDTEAFF
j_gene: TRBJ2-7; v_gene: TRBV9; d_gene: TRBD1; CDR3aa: CASSLGDSFPYEQYF
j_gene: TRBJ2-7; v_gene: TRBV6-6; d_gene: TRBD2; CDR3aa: CASGRGAGYEQYF
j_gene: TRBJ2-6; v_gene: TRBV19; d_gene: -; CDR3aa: CASSLRTAGANVLTF
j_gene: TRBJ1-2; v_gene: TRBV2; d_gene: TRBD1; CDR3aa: CASSENRGLARGYGYTF
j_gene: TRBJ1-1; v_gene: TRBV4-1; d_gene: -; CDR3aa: CASSHLSGRNTEAFF
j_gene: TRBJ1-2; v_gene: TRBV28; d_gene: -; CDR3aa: CASWTANYGYTF
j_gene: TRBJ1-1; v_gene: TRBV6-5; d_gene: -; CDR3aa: CASSYRGGTEAFF
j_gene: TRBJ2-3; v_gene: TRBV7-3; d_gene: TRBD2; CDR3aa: CASSPRGGPTDTQYF
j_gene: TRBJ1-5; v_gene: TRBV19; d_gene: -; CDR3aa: CASSLFSNQPQHF
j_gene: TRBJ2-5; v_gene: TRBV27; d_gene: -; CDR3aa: CASSFRFHQETQYF
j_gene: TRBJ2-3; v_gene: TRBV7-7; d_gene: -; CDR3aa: CASSLHQADTQYF
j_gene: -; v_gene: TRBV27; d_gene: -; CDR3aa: CASRGGLYEQYF
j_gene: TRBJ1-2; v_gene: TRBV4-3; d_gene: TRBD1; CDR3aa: CASSQTDRGYGYTF